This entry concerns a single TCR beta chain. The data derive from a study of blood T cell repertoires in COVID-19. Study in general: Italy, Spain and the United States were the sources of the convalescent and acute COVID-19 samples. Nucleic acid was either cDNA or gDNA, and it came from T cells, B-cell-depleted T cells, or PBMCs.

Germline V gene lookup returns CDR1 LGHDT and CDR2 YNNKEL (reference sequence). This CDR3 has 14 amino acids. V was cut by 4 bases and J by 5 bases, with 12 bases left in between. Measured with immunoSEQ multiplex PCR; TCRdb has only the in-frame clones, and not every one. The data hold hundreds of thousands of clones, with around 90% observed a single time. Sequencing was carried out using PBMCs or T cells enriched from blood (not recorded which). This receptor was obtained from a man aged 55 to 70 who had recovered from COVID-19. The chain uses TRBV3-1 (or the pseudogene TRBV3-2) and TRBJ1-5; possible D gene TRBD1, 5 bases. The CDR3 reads CASSRREGDQPQHF. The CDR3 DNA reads TGTGCCAGCAGCCGCAGGGAGGGTGATCAGCCCCAGCATTTT.